These 17 T cell receptor beta chains originate from one sample sequenced in a study of T cell responses to AZD1222 COVID-19 vaccine. Clones were read by immunoSEQ multiplex PCR, and TCRdb kept only the in-frame ones, dropping some. The data contain 90,000 to 100,000 clones, about 90% of them seen just once; the ten biggest clones take up about 15%. This specimen was peripheral blood, taken 28 days after the second AZD1222 dose. All receptors derive from an adult who received the AZD1222 COVID-19 vaccine.

This chain joins TRBV10-1 and TRBJ2-7; 8 positions match TRBD2. V dropped 3 bases and J dropped 6; count of bases not matched to a gene: 10. The CDR3 is 15 residues long. Germline CDR1 WNHNN, CDR2 SYGVQD (reference sequence). The CDR3 DNA is TGCGCCAGCAGTGATAGCGGGATGGAGTTGGGCGAGCAGTACTTC. This gives the protein CASSDSGMELGEQYF.

This sequence joins TRBV6-1 and TRBJ2-7; D possibly corresponds to TRBD2 (5 bases). V lost 7 bases, J lost 5 bases, and 15 bases lay in between. CDR1 and CDR2 (germline): MNHNS, SASEGT. The length of the CDR3 is 13 residues. The CDR3 DNA follows: TGTGCCAGCACCATTTTGGGAGCACACGAGCAGTACTTC. Translating gives CASTILGAHEQYF.

This sequence joins TRBV29-1 and TRBJ1-4, with TRBD1 matching over 8 bases. With 6 bases clipped from V and 6 bases from J, the junction kept 3 bases outside the gene matches. The CDR3 length is 12 residues. In germline, CDR1 is SQVTM, CDR2 ANQGSEA. This CDR3 is CSVRGRDEKLFF. For the CDR3, the DNA is TGCAGCGTCAGGGGGCGCGATGAAAAACTGTTTTTT.

The chain combines TRBV24-1 with TRBJ2-3; 9 bases are a match to TRBD1. The germline V gene encodes CDR1 KGHDR and CDR2 SFDVKD. The CDR3 contains 16 residues. The ends lost 2 bases at V and 4 bases at J; junction bases unmatched: 6. The CDR3 spells CATSDWGTGSPDTQYF. The CDR3 region has the DNA TGTGCCACCAGTGATTGGGGGACAGGGAGCCCAGATACGCAGTATTTT.

The chain combines TRBV29-1 with TRBJ2-1, with D uncertain. The germline V gene encodes CDR1 SQVTM and CDR2 ANQGSEA. The CDR3 runs to 15 residues. V lost 5 bases and J lost 3, with 17 bases in between. The CDR3 loop is CSVTVEPTYYNEQFF. CDR3 DNA sequence: TGCAGCGTTACCGTTGAGCCAACTTACTACAATGAGCAGTTCTTC.

The chain carries TRBV27 and TRBJ2-4; unclear D gene. Germline V lookup: CDR1 MNHEY, CDR2 SMNVEV (reference sequence). The CDR3 runs 13 residues. Between the trimmed V and J ends, which lost 4 bases and 3 bases, there was a span of 7 bases. The CDR3 loop reads CASSSFDKNIQYF. The DNA for the CDR3 is TGTGCCAGCAGTTCCTTCGACAAAAACATTCAGTACTTC.

The chain uses TRBV5-1 and TRBJ2-7; 9 nucleotides agree with TRBD2. The germline V gene has CDR1 SGHRS and CDR2 YFSETQ. J was trimmed by 4 bases and V by 3 bases; bases with no gene match: 5. The CDR3 is made up of 14 amino acids. The CDR3 here is CASSYSGSRYEQYF. CDR3 nucleotide sequence: TGCGCCAGCAGCTATAGCGGGAGCCGGTACGAGCAGTACTTC.

This chain links TRBV12-2 with TRBJ2-7. TRBV12-2 is recorded as a pseudogene. This CDR3 spans 14 amino acids. CDR3 DNA sequence: TGTGCAACCCCGGCAGCCTTACAAACCTACGAGCAGTACTTC. This translates into CATPAALQTYEQYF.

J is TRBJ2-1 and V is TRBV7-9; 7 nucleotides match TRBD2. J lost 3 bases, V lost 2 bases, and 10 bases had no gene match. The CDR3 sequence is 17 residues long. CDR1 and CDR2 (germline): SEHNR, FQNEAQ (reference sequence). CDR3 DNA sequence: TGTGCCAGCAGCTTAAATATGTGGGCTAGCGGCTACAATGAGCAGTTCTTC. Its protein product is CASSLNMWASGYNEQFF.

The chain's CDR3 is CSVVTDELNTEAFF. CDR3 DNA: TGCAGCGTTGTGACAGACGAGCTGAACACTGAAGCTTTCTTT. The rearrangement links TRBV29-1 to TRBJ1-1; tentatively, D is TRBD1 (5 bases). V lost 4 bases to trimming and J lost 0 bases, with 12 bases between them. Looked up from germline, CDR1 is SQVTM and CDR2 is ANQGSEA. There are 14 residues in the CDR3.

The chain uses TRBV9 and TRBJ2-2; a weak D match, TRBD2 (5 bases). The CDR3 has 15 residues. Germline CDR1 SGDLS, CDR2 YYNGEE. The germline V and J ends were trimmed by 0 bases and 2 bases, with 8 bases remaining between them. CDR3 sequence reads: CASSVELVNTGELFF. Written as DNA, the CDR3 is TGTGCCAGCAGCGTAGAACTAGTTAACACCGGGGAGCTGTTTTTT. Filled out from reference TRBV9 and TRBJ2-2, the complete variable domain reads DSGVTQTPKHLITATGQRVTLRCSPRSGDLSVYWYQQSLDQGLQFLIQYYNGEERAKGNILERFSAQQFPDLHSELNLSSLELGDSALYFCASSVELVNTGELFFGEGSRLTVL.

In this sample, this clone turned up once. The chain joins TRBV6-6 to TRBJ1-3; D not certain. CDR1 and CDR2 from the germline V gene are MNHNY and SVGAGI (reference sequence). V dropped 2 bases and J dropped 0 bases, with 8 bases sitting between them. This CDR3 contains 15 residues. CDR3 DNA: TGTGCCAGCAGTTACCATCAGGTCTCTGGAAACACCATATATTTT. This gives the protein CASSYHQVSGNTIYF.

In this sample, this clone turned up once. This rearrangement joins TRBV19 to TRBJ2-7; D call uncertain. CDR1 is LNHDA and CDR2 is SQIVND in the germline V gene (reference sequence). Trimming pared 3 bases from V and 3 bases from J, leaving 9 bases between. The CDR3 totals 13 residues. CDR3 DNA sequence: TGTGCCAGTAGTATTCCCGGAAACTACGAGCAGTACTTC. The encoded protein is CASSIPGNYEQYF.

In its sample, this clone was seen once. The genes are TRBV3-1 (or the pseudogene TRBV3-2) and TRBJ1-2, with D perhaps TRBD1 (5 bases). Germline V CDR1 and CDR2: LGHDT, YNNKEL (reference sequence). The CDR3 totals 13 residues. Trimming shortened V by 2 bases and J by 4 bases, and 8 bases separated the two germline ends. CDR3 nucleotides: TGTGCCAGCAGCCAACGAGGGACCTATGGCTACACCTTC. This gives the protein CASSQRGTYGYTF.

J is TRBJ2-2 and V is TRBV5-1, with TRBD2 matching 9 bases. The CDR3 covers 17 residues. CDR1 SGHRS and CDR2 YFSETQ come from the germline V gene. With 0 bases clipped from V and 5 bases from J, the junction kept 8 bases outside the gene matches. CDR3 in DNA: TGCGCCAGCAGCTTGGCCGCGGCTAGCGGGGATACCGGGGAGCTGTTTTTT. It encodes CASSLAAASGDTGELFF.

This clone appeared once. The chain employs TRBV9 and TRBJ1-2; D is unclear. CDR1 and CDR2 from the germline V gene are SGDLS and YYNGEE. V was clipped by 0 bases and J by 5 bases, with 5 bases between them. The CDR3 consists of 12 residues. CDR3 sequence reads: CASSVGIYGYTF. CDR3 nucleotide sequence: TGTGCCAGCAGCGTAGGGATTTATGGCTACACCTTC. The entire variable domain, with the rest obtained from reference TRBV9 and TRBJ1-2, is as follows: DSGVTQTPKHLITATGQRVTLRCSPRSGDLSVYWYQQSLDQGLQFLIQYYNGEERAKGNILERFSAQQFPDLHSELNLSSLELGDSALYFCASSVGIYGYTFGSGTRLTVV.

The genes are TRBV9 and TRBJ1-1; the match to TRBD1 covers 8 bases. The V segment lost 3 bases and the J segment 6 bases; nucleotides outside the gene matches: 7. CDR1 is SGDLS, CDR2 YYNGEE, per germline. This CDR3 is built from 14 residues. The CDR3 loop is CASSAGQGVSEAFF. DNA for the CDR3: TGTGCCAGCAGCGCCGGACAGGGCGTCTCTGAAGCTTTCTTT.